This T cell receptor (beta chain) was recovered during a study of shared clonotypes between healthy human individuals (dated by TCRdb to the early 2020s). Concerning the study at large: A couple of women and three men aged 18 to 49 years were included in the cohort. Each donor's leukapheresis produced roughly between roughly 0.85 and 9.5 billion PBMCs. Libraries were prepared and TCR repertoires were sequenced by different laboratories using diverse techniques, in order to increase sequencing depth and limit assay-specific biases. To estimate repertoire size and how much clonotype sharing occurs between individuals, the study deeply sequenced the blood TCR repertoires of about 5 healthy adults.

Healthy HIV-negative adults with no recently reported acute infections or vaccinations were included as donors. Every donor was a Caucasian adult residing in Nashville, Tennessee, USA. For unsorted samples, 80 million to 100 million PBMCs were counted, and genomic DNA was extracted using the QIAamp DNA Blood Mini kit. Blood was collected by leukapheresis, and PBMCs were isolated by Ficoll-Histopaque density gradient centrifugation and then cryopreserved in liquid nitrogen vapor phase. Results and caveats for the whole study, not just this receptor: Only blood was sampled, and tissue TCR repertoires likely differ from those in blood. Based on pairwise subsampling, the degree of clonotype sharing among donors was expected to be affected by sequencing depth. The genetic and exposure-history diversity represented was limited by the small number of donors.

TCR CDR3 regions were amplified from genomic DNA by multiplex PCR using the deep immunoSEQ assay. Genomic DNA extracted from each cell subset was distributed evenly over all wells of several immunoSEQ 96-well plates, and each plate served as one replicate. For unsorted PBMC, approximately 290 ng of genomic DNA, equivalent to 25,000 to 35,000 T cell genomes, went into each replicate PCR. Ten immunoSEQ deep assay plates were used to sequence the unsorted PBMC genomic DNA. The purified libraries were quantified using a Qubit 3.0 fluorometer, sized with a Bioanalyzer 2100, and then quantified again using the KAPA Library Quantification kit. Every immunoSEQ 96-well plate was sequenced on a separate single-read 150-cycle Illumina NextSeq 550 flow cell. The study's own analysis went as follows. The immunoSEQ output contained only junctional sequences without quality scores, so filtering could not match that applied to full-length reads. Sequences were annotated with PyIR, a Python wrapper for IgBLAST v1.9, and V/J genes and CDR3 were assigned using IMGT germline references. Reads were removed for weak V/J assignments (E-value above 1e-6), missing CDR3, stop codons, out-of-frame junctions, or ambiguous translated residues. V3J clonotypes were defined as sequences sharing an identical inferred V gene, J gene, and CDR3 amino acid sequence. The percentage overlap between two repertoires was calculated by dividing the number of shared unique clonotypes by the size of the smaller repertoire. Richness of each repertoire was evaluated using RTK rarefaction, the Chao1 estimator, and Recon v2.1 estimates of unobserved clonotypes. TCRdb mirrors the immuneACCESS table, restricted to in-frame sequences. Some clones are absent from its copies; in checked studies, under half trace to an unresolved V gene, and the reason for the others is unknown. The D gene and trimming were derived from the DNA, and the V and J assignments and clone size from that table. Recorded for this sample are 520,000 or so clones; around 79% of them occurred a single time. The top ten clonotypes cover 10% to 15% of the sample.

About this clone itself: Which antigen it targets is not known. Base qualities are not recorded, but no much larger clone differs from it by a single base.

CDR1 is given as SNHLY and CDR2 as FYNNEI, both from the germline V gene. Inclusive of the bounding cysteine and phenylalanine, the CDR3 is 14 residues long. CDR3 DNA only is kept here, 42 bases in frame from base 1. Ends trimmed: V by 5 bases, J by 8 bases; bases unmatched to a gene: 4. The chain is made from TRBV2 and TRBJ2-1, with 12 bases in between that match TRBD2. The receptor was derived from a woman aged 40 to 50 in good health. Some clones in this sample may be carry-over from other donors' samples. The sample consisted of PBMCs. The sequence in DNA is TGTGCCAGCAGTTCTAGCGGGAGGGCCTATGAGCAGTTCTTC. This codes for CASSSSGRAYEQFF.